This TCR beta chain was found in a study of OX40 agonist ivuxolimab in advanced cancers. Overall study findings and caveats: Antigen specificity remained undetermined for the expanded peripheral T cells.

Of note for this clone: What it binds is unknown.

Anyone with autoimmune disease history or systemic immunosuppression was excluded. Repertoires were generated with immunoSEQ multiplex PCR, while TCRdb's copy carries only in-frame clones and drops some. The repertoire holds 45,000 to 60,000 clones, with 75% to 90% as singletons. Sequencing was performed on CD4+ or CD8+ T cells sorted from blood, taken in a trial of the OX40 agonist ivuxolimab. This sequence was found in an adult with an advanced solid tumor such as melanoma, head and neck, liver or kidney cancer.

As DNA, the CDR3 is TGTGCCAGCGTTGGGGGGGGACTAGCGGGTTACGAGCAGTACTTC. Translated, it gives CASVGGGLAGYEQYF. This chain connects TRBV28 to TRBJ2-7; 12 bases line up with TRBD2. CDR1 and CDR2 (germline): MDHEN, SYDVKM. The CDR3 covers 15 residues. The trim removed 8 bases at V and 4 bases at J, leaving 9 bases unmatched.